The clone carrying this TCR beta chain was observed a few times. Its antigen is currently unknown. The J segment lost 6 bases and the V segment lost 6 bases, leaving 10 bases of the junction unmatched. The CDR3 has 14 residues. Germline V gene data show CDR1 as SQVTM and CDR2 as ANQGSEA. Scientists made TCR beta libraries using quantitative 5'-RACE with molecular barcodes. MiXCR, run by TCRdb on the 5' RACE reads, gives a single entry per CDR3 protein. Of over 700,000 distinct CDR3 sequences in the sample, under 20% were seen once. The data derive from a study of CD8 T cells in ankylosing spondylitis. Overall study results and limits: Some of these motif variants have turned up before, in reports on reactive arthritis synovial fluid and blood. Blood from ankylosing spondylitis patients appeared to carry a characteristic roughly eight-variant TCR beta motif.

The chain combines TRBV29-1 with TRBJ2-1; TRBD2 matches 8 bases. The sample comprised blood, either unsorted or a sorted T cell fraction (not recorded which). The sequence came from a male donor with ankylosing spondylitis. The CDR3 region is CSVALAEPFNEQFF. The CDR3, as DNA: TGCAGCGTAGCACTAGCGGAGCCTTTCAATGAGCAGTTCTTC.